The source of this TCR beta chain is a study of cytomegalovirus exposure and HLA in healthy donors. Vbeta (60) and Jbeta (13) primers were used in the PCR. Clones were sequenced by immunoSEQ multiplex PCR, and TCRdb holds only the in-frame ones, with some missing. In the table there are around 75,000 clones, approximately 78% of which are singletons. CDR1 and CDR2 from the germline V gene are SGHAT and FQNNGV. The CDR3 spans 13 residues. Trimming shortened V by 5 bases and J by 9 bases, and 14 bases separated the two germline ends. Notes on this clone: The target antigen is unknown.

Study-level points and caveats: CMV serostatus stood as the only immune exposure information on hand.

The sample was PBMCs. The TCR sequence derives from a man between 40 and 49 years old in good health and CMV-seronegative. V usage is TRBV11-2 and J usage is TRBJ2-4; the D is unclear. The CDR3 nucleotides read TGTGCCAGCAGCCCCGATTGGGCCATCATTCAGTACTTC. It yields the protein CASSPDWAIIQYF.